This T cell receptor beta chain was recovered during a study of blood T cells in healthy people across ages. Overall study results and limits: TCR beta diversity per million T cells fell roughly linearly with age. What prevented conclusive comparison of naive and antigen-experienced cells was that PBMCs were unsorted.

It was with a sample-barcoded 5' primer and a J-beta primer mix that a second PCR of roughly 7 to 12 cycles was run. Each TCR beta cDNA got a 12-nucleotide random molecular identifier. Each CDR3 protein is one row after TCRdb ran MiXCR on the 5' RACE reads. The sample lists approximately 1.5 million distinct CDR3 sequences, approximately 42% seen once, with approximately 4.1% in the top ten. A note on this clonotype: Its specificity is unknown.

Germline V gives CDR1 SGHDT, CDR2 YYEEEE. Trimming at V came to 1 base and at J to 4 bases, leaving 3 bases not matched to a gene. The length of the CDR3 is 15 residues. Sequenced: blood. The origin of this receptor is a woman aged 18-30 years in good health. This chain joins TRBV5-6 and TRBJ2-1; 9 nucleotides agree with TRBD1. CDR3 protein: CASSLWDRVYNEQFF. CDR3 coding DNA: TGTGCCAGCAGCTTGTGGGACAGGGTTTACAATGAGCAGTTCTTC.